This is a list of T cell receptor beta chains from one sample in a study of tumor and adjacent non-tumor tissue in lung cancer. Via MiXCR, TCRdb re-called the multiplex PCR reads, giving one row per CDR3 protein. The table has under 95,000 distinct CDR3 sequences, about 67% seen once. What was sequenced was lung tumor tissue. All receptors derive from a man aged 55 to 70 with non-small cell lung cancer. The CDR3 runs from the conserved cysteine through the conserved F or W. D genes are given only for firm matches. Size is omitted from some rows. Given values are once, few, many or a class for expanded clones.

abundance,d_gene,j_gene,v_gene,CDR3aa,CDR3nt
-,-,TRBJ2-5,TRBV11-2,CASSFPTGHQETRYF,TGTGCCAGCAGCTTCCCTACGGGTCACCAAGAGACCCGGTACTTC
-,TRBD1,TRBJ1-1,TRBV5-5,CAGSPRDRENTETFF,TGTGCCGGCAGCCCAAGGGACAGAGAGAACACTGAAACTTTCTTT
many,-,TRBJ1-1,TRBV6-2/TRBV6-3,CASNTWAFTEAFF,TGTGCCAGCAACACCTGGGCGTTCACTGAAGCTTTCTTT
many,-,TRBJ2-2,TRBV6-1,CASSPVWGTGELFF,TGTGCCAGCAGCCCGGTGTGGGGAACCGGGGAGCTGTTTTTT
many,TRBD1,TRBJ1-5,TRBV6-2/TRBV6-3,CASRPIRGGLSNQPQHF,TGTGCCAGCAGGCCAATTCGAGGGGGCTTGAGCAATCAGCCCCAGCATTTT
-,TRBD2,TRBJ2-5,TRBV14,CVSSSGYAGEQKTQYF,TGTGTCAGCAGCTCGGGCTATGCGGGGGAACAAAAGACCCAGTACTTC
-,TRBD2,TRBJ2-1,TRBV12-3/TRBV12-4,CASGQAGGRRCNEQFF,TGTGCCAGCGGACAAGCGGGGGGGCGGCGATGTAATGAGCAGTTCTTC
-,TRBD1,TRBJ2-1,TRBV2,CASSFDRDVGYNEQFF,TGTGCCAGCAGTTTTGACAGGGATGTTGGGTACAATGAGCAGTTCTTC
medium-sized,-,TRBJ2-1,TRBV11-1,CASSLEGDEQFF,TGTGCCAGCAGCTTAGAGGGCGATGAGCAGTTCTTC
-,TRBD2,TRBJ2-7,TRBV6-2/TRBV6-3,CASSLRTSGTSSYEKYF,TGTGCCAGCAGCTTAAGGACTAGCGGGACAAGCTCCTACGAGAAGTATTTC
-,TRBD1,TRBJ1-6,TRBV10-2,CASKSGQGLGSPLHF,TGCGCCAGTAAATCAGGACAGGGTTTAGGTTCACCCCTCCACTTT
once,-,TRBJ2-1,TRBV27,CASSIDGTGNKQFF,TGTGCTAGCAGTATAGACGGGACTGGCAATAAGCAATTCTTC
once,-,TRBJ2-1,TRBV29-1,CSVVQAVNEQFF,TGCAGCGTTGTTCAAGCAGTAAATGAGCAGTTCTTC
-,TRBD1,TRBJ1-1,TRBV28,CACGYRGNTEAFF,TGTGCCTGCGGTTACAGGGGCAACACTGAAGCTTTCTTT
many,TRBD1,TRBJ1-2,TRBV30,CAWSVPGGNGYTF,TGTGCCTGGAGTGTCCCAGGGGGCAATGGCTACACCTTC
-,-,TRBJ1-5,TRBV6-2/TRBV6-3,CASRYGDDQPQHF,TGTGCCAGTAGATACGGAGACGATCAGCCCCAGCATTTT
-,-,TRBJ2-5,TRBV2,CASYYQETQCF,TGTGCCAGCTACTACCAAGAGACACAGTGCTTC
-,-,TRBJ2-1,TRBV11-2,CASSLSAGMPSSEEFF,TGTGCCAGCAGCCTATCGGCGGGTATGCCAAGCAGTGAGGAGTTCTTC
-,TRBD2,TRBJ2-2,TRBV20-1,CSATLSGGGVGELFF,TGCAGTGCCACCCTTTCCGGGGGGGGGGTCGGGGAGCTGTTTTTT
-,-,TRBJ1-1,TRBV12-3/TRBV12-4,CASSLWSGHDVFF,TGCGCCAGCAGTTTATGGTCAGGGCATGACGTTTTCTTT
-,-,TRBJ2-1,TRBV13,CASSPYGTSSYNEQFF,TGTGCCAGCAGCCCCTACGGGACCAGCTCCTACAATGAGCAGTTCTTC
many,-,TRBJ1-5,TRBV6-1,CASKIRGESNQPQHF,TGTGCCAGCAAAATTAGGGGGGAAAGCAATCAGCCCCAGCATTTT
-,-,TRBJ2-7,TRBV6-5,CATSSPGPIYEEYF,TGTGCCACCAGTTCACCGGGACCAATATACGAGGAGTACTTC
-,-,TRBJ1-1,TRBV20-1,CSARDGAHGEAFF,TGCAGTGCTAGGGATGGGGCCCATGGGGAAGCTTTCTTT
-,-,TRBJ2-3,TRBV11-3,CASSFQAYTDTLYF,TGTGCCAGCAGCTTCCAAGCCTACACGGATACGCTGTATTTT
many,-,TRBJ1-5,TRBV29-1,CSVAPPREGDQPQHF,TGCAGCGTTGCCCCCCCCAGGGAGGGGGATCAGCCCCAGCATTTT
-,-,TRBJ2-2,TRBV24-1,CATSDLPLFHLNTGELFF,TGTGCCACCAGTGATTTGCCCCTGTTTCACCTGAACACCGGGGAGCTGTTTTTT